These 7 T cell receptor beta chains originate from one sample sequenced in a study of spatial heterogeneity in lung cancer. Specified time point: blood at routine non-recurrence follow-up after resection. Whole RNA, isolated from tumor, nontumor lung or frozen PBMC, was sequenced without prior sorting. TCRdb reanalysed the 5' RACE reads using MiXCR and keeps one entry per CDR3 protein. The sample lists roughly 120,000 distinct CDR3 sequences; roughly an eighth were seen once. Material: PBMCs, obtained at follow-up. The receptors stem from a male donor with early-stage non-small cell lung cancer.

This clonotype was counted a few times. The chain couples TRBV7-9 to TRBJ2-1, with TRBD2 matching over 14 bases. Germline CDR1 is SEHNR and CDR2 is FQNEAQ (reference sequence). The ends lost 5 bases at V and 14 bases at J; junction bases unmatched: 8. The CDR3 runs 14 residues. The CDR3 is CASSPAGLAGDKFF. CDR3 nucleotides: TGTGCCAGCAGCCCCGCGGGACTAGCGGGGGATAAGTTCTTC. The full variable domain, with the rest looked up from reference TRBV7-9 and TRBJ2-1, is DTGVSQNPRHKITKRGQNVTFRCDPISEHNRLYWYRQTLGQGPEFLTYFQNEAQLEKSRLLSDRFSAERPKGSFSTLEIQRTEQGDSAMYLCASSPAGLAGDKFFGPGTRLTVL.

J is TRBJ2-1 and V is TRBV19; 7 nucleotides agree with TRBD1. The germline gives CDR1 LNHDA, CDR2 SQIVND (reference sequence). Trimming removed 1 base from V and 3 bases from J; junction bases left unmatched: 3. This CDR3 comprises 15 residues. CDR3: CASSIAQGDYNEQFF. The CDR3 bases are TGTGCCAGTAGTATAGCCCAGGGGGACTACAATGAGCAGTTCTTC.

The table lists this clonotype with a few counts. The genes are TRBV9 and TRBJ2-3; D gene ambiguous. The V gene's germline CDR1 is SGDLS and CDR2 YYNGEE. The CDR3 loop spans 10 amino acids. V lost 7 bases, J lost 3 bases, and 3 bases lay in between. The CDR3 reads CASGTDTQYF. In DNA, the CDR3 is TGTGCCAGCGGAACAGATACGCAGTATTTT.

This clonotype was seen many times. This chain connects TRBV20-1 to TRBJ1-5; unclear D gene. The CDR3 is 11 residues long. The ends were cut back, 3 bases at V and 6 bases at J, with 6 bases in the middle. Per the germline V gene, CDR1 is DFQATT and CDR2 is SNEGSKA (reference sequence). The CDR3 loop reads CSASSGQPQHF. The CDR3 DNA reads TGCAGTGCTAGCAGCGGTCAGCCCCAGCATTTT.

This clonotype was picked up a small number of times. V and J are TRBV13 and TRBJ2-3; D is unresolved. Trimming took 1 base from V and 1 from J, leaving 6 bases between them. CDR1 is PRHDT, CDR2 FYEKMQ, per germline (reference sequence). This CDR3 region has 14 residues. The CDR3 DNA reads as TGTGCCAGCAGCTTAGTTCACGGCACAGATACGCAGTATTTT. It specifies CASSLVHGTDTQYF.

This clonotype was counted only a few times. V usage is TRBV7-8 and J usage is TRBJ2-1, with no clear D. This CDR3 is built from 15 residues. Germline CDR1 and CDR2: SGHVS and FQNEAQ. V lost 5 bases and J lost 4, with 15 bases in between. The CDR3 reads CASSPRQKSYNEQFF. The CDR3 nucleotides are TGTGCCAGCAGCCCTCGACAAAAATCTTACAATGAGCAGTTCTTC.

This clonotype was recorded many times. The rearrangement links TRBV28 to TRBJ1-1, with unresolved D. Trimming took off 3 bases at V and 1 base at J, with 3 bases between the two ends. The germline gives CDR1 MDHEN, CDR2 SYDVKM. The CDR3 has 12 amino acids. The CDR3 reads CASSLRNTEAFF. In DNA, the CDR3 is TGTGCCAGCAGTTTGAGGAACACTGAAGCTTTCTTT.